The 5 T cell receptor beta chains below were found in one sample sequenced in a study of control samples from healthy donors and cancer patients. Profiled with immunoSEQ multiplex PCR; TCRdb holds only in-frame clones, not every one. This table holds 130,000 or so clones, roughly 89% found once. Sequences were obtained from PBMCs. The receptors here all came from a man between 45 and 60 years old with head and neck cancer.

This clone showed up just a few times. V is TRBV5-5 and J is TRBJ1-6, with D maybe TRBD1 (6 bases). V was pared by 4 bases and J by 5 bases, with 16 bases between. The CDR3 length is 16 residues. Germline V CDR1 and CDR2: SGHKS, YYEKEE (reference sequence). The CDR3: CASSPMIRQDNSPLHF. The DNA for the CDR3 is TGTGCCAGCAGCCCAATGATAAGACAGGATAATTCACCCCTCCACTTT. Full variable domain (rest looked up from reference TRBV5-5 and TRBJ1-6): DAGVTQSPTHLIKTRGQQVTLRCSPISGHKSVSWYQQVLGQGPQFIFQYYEKEERGRGNFPDRFSARQFPNYSSELNVNALLLGDSALYLCASSPMIRQDNSPLHFGNGTRLTVT.

CDR3 nucleotide sequence: TGTGCCAGTAGTATGGGTCTTTTCTCCGGGGAGCTGTTTTTT. Its protein product is CASSMGLFSGELFF. The rearrangement joins TRBV19 to TRBJ2-2; D gene unclear. V was shortened by 3 bases and J by 6 bases, with 11 bases between the two germline ends. The germline V gene has CDR1 LNHDA and CDR2 SQIVND (reference sequence). This CDR3 comprises 14 residues.

V and J are TRBV27 and TRBJ1-2, with D perhaps TRBD1 (5 bases). CDR1 is MNHEY and CDR2 is SMNVEV in the germline V gene (reference sequence). This CDR3 region has 14 residues. V was shortened by 3 bases and J by 8 bases, with 16 bases between the two germline ends. The CDR3 sequence is CASSFGRGIGGYTF. In DNA, the CDR3 is TGTGCCAGCAGTTTCGGAAGGGGCATTGGGGGCTACACCTTC.

CDR3: CASTYTGELFF. The CDR3 coding sequence is TGTGCCAGCACCTATACCGGGGAGCTGTTTTTT. J is TRBJ2-2 and V is TRBV7-9; D gene unclear. Between the trimmed V and J ends, which lost 7 bases and 5 bases, there was a span of 5 bases. The germline gives CDR1 SEHNR, CDR2 FQNEAQ (reference sequence). The CDR3 has 11 residues.

Only one count was recorded for this clone. The chain uses TRBV7-9 and TRBJ1-4; 9 bases match TRBD1. CDR1 and CDR2 (germline): SEHNR, FQNEAQ (reference sequence). The trim removed 5 bases at V and 5 bases at J, leaving 6 bases unmatched. This CDR3 is built from 15 residues. CDR3 protein: CASSPGQGLNEKLFF. The CDR3 coding sequence is TGTGCCAGCAGCCCAGGACAGGGGTTAAATGAAAAACTGTTTTTT.